This T cell receptor beta chain was documented in a study of T cells in Graves' hyperthyroidism and ophthalmopathy. For the study at large: Peripheral blood collection took place at initial diagnosis, before any treatment.

Blood from later-ophthalmopathy patients was taken at first hyperthyroidism diagnosis. The CDR3 extends over 14 amino acids. The J segment lost 6 bases and the V segment lost 0 bases, leaving 4 bases of the junction unmatched. Per germline, CDR1 KGHSH and CDR2 LQKENI. Details on this clonotype: The antigen is undetermined.

Broader study findings: Blood also showed most of the thyroid clonotypes that were expanded above 0.001.

Amplified TCR beta CDR3 regions derived from RNA transcripts. HTBI primers were used for first-round RT-PCR of the TCR CDR3. TCRdb reprocessed the multiplex PCR reads via MiXCR and lists one record per CDR3 protein. The table lists hundreds of thousands of distinct CDR3 sequences, around 19% of them singletons, with roughly 17% in the top ten. The material sequenced was blood. The receptor's source is a woman aged 45 to 65 with Graves' hyperthyroidism that later progressed to Graves' ophthalmopathy. The chain uses TRBV18 and TRBJ1-2; 7 bases align to TRBD1. The CDR3: CASSPPLQGDGYTF. CDR3 coding DNA: TGTGCCAGCTCACCACCACTGCAGGGGGATGGCTACACCTTC.